This TCR beta chain originates from a study of T cells in Graves' hyperthyroidism and ophthalmopathy. The V and J ends lost 5 bases and 2 bases, in that order; junction bases with no gene match: 4. The length of the CDR3 is 14 residues. Germline loops: CDR1 SGHVT, CDR2 SQSDAQ. General study points: The blood repertoire included most of the expanded thyroid clonotypes above 0.001.

This clonotype has a count of ten or more. Its antigen remains unknown. RNA transcripts provided the source from which TCR beta CDR3 regions were amplified. TCR CDR3 underwent first-round RT-PCR with the HTBI primer set. From the multiplex PCR reads, TCRdb called clonotypes with MiXCR, one entry per CDR3 protein. The table records 550,000 to 600,000 distinct CDR3 sequences, 14% of them present only once. Uncontrolled infections, other autoimmune diseases, pregnancy or lactation led to exclusion of patients. PBMCs were collected from an approximately 9.3 ml volume of fresh peripheral blood. Sequencing input: blood. The rearrangement joins TRBV7-4 to TRBJ2-7; 9 bases are shared with TRBD1. The origin of this receptor is a woman under 30 with Graves' ophthalmopathy. Here the CDR3 reads CASSVTGGPYEQYF. For the CDR3, the DNA is TGTGCCAGCAGCGTGACAGGGGGGCCCTACGAGCAGTACTTC.